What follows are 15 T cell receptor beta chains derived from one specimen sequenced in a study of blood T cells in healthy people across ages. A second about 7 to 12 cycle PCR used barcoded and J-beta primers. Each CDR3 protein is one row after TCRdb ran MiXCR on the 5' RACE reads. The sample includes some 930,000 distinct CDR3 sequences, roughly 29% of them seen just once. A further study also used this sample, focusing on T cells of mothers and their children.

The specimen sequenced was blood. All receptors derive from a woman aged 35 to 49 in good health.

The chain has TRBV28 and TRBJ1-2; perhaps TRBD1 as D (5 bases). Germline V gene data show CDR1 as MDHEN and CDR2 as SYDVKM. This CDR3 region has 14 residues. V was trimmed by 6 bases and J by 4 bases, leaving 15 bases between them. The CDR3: CASSMGRTAYGYTF. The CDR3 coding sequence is TGTGCCAGCAGCATGGGACGGACCGCCTATGGCTACACCTTC.

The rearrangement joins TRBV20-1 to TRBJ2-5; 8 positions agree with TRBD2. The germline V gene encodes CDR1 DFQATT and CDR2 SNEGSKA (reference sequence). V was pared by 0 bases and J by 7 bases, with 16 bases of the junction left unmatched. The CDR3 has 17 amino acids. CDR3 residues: CSARDFGERGTPRTQYF. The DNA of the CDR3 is TGCAGTGCTAGAGATTTCGGCGAGCGGGGGACCCCACGGACCCAGTACTTC.

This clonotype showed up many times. As DNA, the CDR3 is TGCGCCAGCAGCCCCCCGCAGGGGACCTCCTACGAGCAGTACTTC. Its translation is CASSPPQGTSYEQYF. The V gene is TRBV4-1, the J gene TRBJ2-7; D perhaps matches TRBD1 (6 bases). The ends were cut back, 4 bases at V and 0 bases at J, with 13 bases in the middle. The germline V gene has CDR1 MGHRA and CDR2 YSYEKL. This CDR3 contains 15 residues.

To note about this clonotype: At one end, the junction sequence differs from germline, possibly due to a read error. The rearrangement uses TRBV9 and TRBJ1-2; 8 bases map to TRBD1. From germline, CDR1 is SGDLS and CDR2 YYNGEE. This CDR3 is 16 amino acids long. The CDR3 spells CAGSALGQGLSNGYTF. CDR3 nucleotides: TGTGCCGGCAGCGCTCTAGGACAGGGACTCTCCAATGGCTACACCTTC.

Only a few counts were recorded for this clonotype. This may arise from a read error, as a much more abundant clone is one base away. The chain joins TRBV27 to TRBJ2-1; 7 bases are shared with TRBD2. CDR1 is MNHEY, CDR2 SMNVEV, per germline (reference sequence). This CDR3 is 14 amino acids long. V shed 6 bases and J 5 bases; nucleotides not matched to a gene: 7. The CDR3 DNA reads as TGTGCCAGCAGGTTACTAGCGAGCAACAATGAGCAGTTCTTC. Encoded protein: CASRLLASNNEQFF.

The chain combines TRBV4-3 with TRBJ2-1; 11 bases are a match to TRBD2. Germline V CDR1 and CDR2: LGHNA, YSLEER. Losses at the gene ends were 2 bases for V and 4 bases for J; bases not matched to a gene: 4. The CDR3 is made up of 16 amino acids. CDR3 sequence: CASSQTTSGVYNEQFF. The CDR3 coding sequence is TGCGCCAGCAGCCAAACGACTAGCGGGGTATACAATGAGCAGTTCTTC.

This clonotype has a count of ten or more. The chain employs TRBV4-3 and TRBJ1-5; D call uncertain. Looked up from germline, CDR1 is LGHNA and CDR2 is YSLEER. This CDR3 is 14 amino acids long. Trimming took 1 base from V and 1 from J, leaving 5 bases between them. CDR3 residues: CASSQGLSNQPQHF. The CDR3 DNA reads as TGCGCCAGCAGCCAAGGTTTGAGCAATCAGCCCCAGCATTTT.

CDR3 bases: TGTGCCTGGAGGACAGGGGTGGGAGGCTACACCTTC. Protein product: CAWRTGVGGYTF. V usage is TRBV30 and J usage is TRBJ1-2, with 8 bases aligning to TRBD1. J was trimmed by 8 bases and V by 3 bases; bases with no gene match: 5. CDR3 size: 12 residues. CDR1 and CDR2 from the germline V gene are GTSNPN and SVGIG (reference sequence).

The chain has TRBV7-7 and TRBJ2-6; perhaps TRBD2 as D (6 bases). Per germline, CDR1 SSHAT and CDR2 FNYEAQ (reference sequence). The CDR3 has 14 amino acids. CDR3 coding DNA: TGTACTAGCAGCCCTATGAATGGGGCCAACGTCCTGACTTTC. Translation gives CTSSPMNGANVLTF.

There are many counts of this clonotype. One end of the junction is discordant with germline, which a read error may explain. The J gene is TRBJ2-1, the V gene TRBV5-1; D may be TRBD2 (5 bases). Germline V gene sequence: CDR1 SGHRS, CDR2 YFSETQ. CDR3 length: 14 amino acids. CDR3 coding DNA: TGTGCCAGCAGCTTAGGAGGACGTTACAATGAGCAGTTCTTC. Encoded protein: CASSLGGRYNEQFF. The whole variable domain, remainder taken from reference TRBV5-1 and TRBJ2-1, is KAGVTQTPRYLIKTRGQQVTLSCSPISGHRSVSWYQQTPGQGLQFLFEYFSETQRNKGNFPGRFSGRQFSNSRSEMNVSTLELGDSALYLCASSLGGRYNEQFFGPGTRLTVL.

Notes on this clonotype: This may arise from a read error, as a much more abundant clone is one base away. The CDR3 region has the DNA TGTGCCAGCAGCTCGGGACATAGGGAGACCCAGTACTTC. Its protein is CASSSGHRETQYF. This chain joins TRBV7-2 and TRBJ2-5; perhaps TRBD1 as D (6 bases). The CDR3 totals 13 residues. Germline assignment: CDR1 SGHTA and CDR2 FQGNSA. V gave up 4 bases and J gave up 5 bases, with 11 bases separating them.

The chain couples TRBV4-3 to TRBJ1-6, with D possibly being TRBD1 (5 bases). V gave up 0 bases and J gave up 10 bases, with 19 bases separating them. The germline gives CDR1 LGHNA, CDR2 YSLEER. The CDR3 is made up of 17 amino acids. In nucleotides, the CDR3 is TGCGCCAGCAGCCAAGATCGGGTCGGCAGGGAGGGGTCACCCCTCCACTTT. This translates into CASSQDRVGREGSPLHF.

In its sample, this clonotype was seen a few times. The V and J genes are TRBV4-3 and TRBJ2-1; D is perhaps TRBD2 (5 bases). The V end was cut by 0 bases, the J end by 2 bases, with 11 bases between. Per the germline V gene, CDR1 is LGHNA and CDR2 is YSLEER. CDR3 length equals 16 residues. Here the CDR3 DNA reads TGCGCCAGCAGCCAAGATACCGGGGTTCCCTACAATGAGCAGTTCTTC. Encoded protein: CASSQDTGVPYNEQFF.

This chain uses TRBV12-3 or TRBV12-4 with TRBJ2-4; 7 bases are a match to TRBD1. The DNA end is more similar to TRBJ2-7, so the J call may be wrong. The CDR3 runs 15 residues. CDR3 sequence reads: CASSLGVQGAYEQYF. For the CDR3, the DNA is TGTGCCAGCAGTTTAGGGGTGCAGGGGGCCTACGAGCAGTACTTC.

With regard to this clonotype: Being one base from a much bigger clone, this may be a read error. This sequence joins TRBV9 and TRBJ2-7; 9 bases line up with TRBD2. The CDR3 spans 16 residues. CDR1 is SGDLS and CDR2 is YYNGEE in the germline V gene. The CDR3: CASSVGLAGFPLEQDF. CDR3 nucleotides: TGTGCCAGCAGCGTAGGGCTAGCGGGGTTTCCTTTGGAGCAGGACTTC.